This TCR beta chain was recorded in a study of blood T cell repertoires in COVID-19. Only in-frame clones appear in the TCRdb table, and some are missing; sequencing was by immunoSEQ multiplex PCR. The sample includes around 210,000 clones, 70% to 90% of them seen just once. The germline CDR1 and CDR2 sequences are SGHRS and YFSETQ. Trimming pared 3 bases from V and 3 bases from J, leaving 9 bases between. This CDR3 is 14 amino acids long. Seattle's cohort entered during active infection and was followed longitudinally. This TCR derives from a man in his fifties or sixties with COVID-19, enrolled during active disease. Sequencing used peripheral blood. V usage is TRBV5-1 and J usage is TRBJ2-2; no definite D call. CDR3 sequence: CASSSEFHTGELFF. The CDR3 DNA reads TGCGCCAGCAGCTCCGAGTTTCACACCGGGGAGCTGTTTTTT. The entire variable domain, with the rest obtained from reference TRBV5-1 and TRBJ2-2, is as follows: KAGVTQTPRYLIKTRGQQVTLSCSPISGHRSVSWYQQTPGQGLQFLFEYFSETQRNKGNFPGRFSGRQFSNSRSEMNVSTLELGDSALYLCASSSEFHTGELFFGEGSRLTVL.